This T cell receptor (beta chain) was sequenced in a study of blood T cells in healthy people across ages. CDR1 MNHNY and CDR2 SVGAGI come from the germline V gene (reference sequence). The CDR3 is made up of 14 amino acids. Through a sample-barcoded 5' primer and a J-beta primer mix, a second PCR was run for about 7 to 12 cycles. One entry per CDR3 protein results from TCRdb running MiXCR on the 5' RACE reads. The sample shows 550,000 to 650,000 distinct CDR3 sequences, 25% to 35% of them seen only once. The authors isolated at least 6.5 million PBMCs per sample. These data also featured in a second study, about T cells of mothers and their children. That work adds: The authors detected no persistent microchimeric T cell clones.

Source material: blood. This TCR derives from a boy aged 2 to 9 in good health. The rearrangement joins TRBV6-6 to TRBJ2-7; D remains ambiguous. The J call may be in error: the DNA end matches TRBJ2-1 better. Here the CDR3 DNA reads TGTGCCAGCAGTTACTTGGGTCTTATCGGCGAGCAGTTCTTC. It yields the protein CASSYLGLIGEQFF.